This T cell receptor beta chain comes out of a study of graft-versus-host responses after intestinal transplantation. Study in general: All recipients got anti-thymocyte globulin induction, then tacrolimus and steroids for approximately 3 years.

Some clones are missing from TCRdb's copy, which holds only in-frame ones; the method was immunoSEQ multiplex PCR. This repertoire shows some 13,000 clones, approximately 84% found once; its top ten account for 20% to 30%. Trimming left V 5 bases short and J 5 bases short, with 12 bases between. The length of the CDR3 is 13 residues. Germline CDR1 MNHNS, CDR2 SASEGT. The receptor was derived from a human patient who received an intestinal transplant, so some T cells may come from the graft donor. The J gene is TRBJ1-1, the V gene TRBV6-1; D is perhaps TRBD1 (6 bases). This material consisted of PBMCs, taken after intestinal transplantation. The CDR3 DNA is TGTGCCAGCAGTCCTACAGGGAAGACTGAAGCTTTCTTT. It encodes CASSPTGKTEAFF.